This T cell receptor beta chain was profiled in a study of cytomegalovirus exposure and HLA in healthy donors. Points from the study as a whole: Previously analyzed data showed that most TCR beta V segments were productive at a frequency of about 87% or about 30%.

A multiplex PCR was run with 60 Vbeta primers and 13 Jbeta primers. The protocol was immunoSEQ multiplex PCR, while the TCRdb copy is restricted to in-frame clones and leaves out a portion. Its table lists some 150,000 clones. Trimming took 3 bases from V and 8 from J; bases not matched to a gene: 11. The germline V gene has CDR1 MDHEN and CDR2 SYDVKM. This CDR3 is 17 amino acids long. Concerning this clone itself: Its matching antigen is unknown.

Donors likely had unrecorded immune exposures despite being nominally healthy when sampled. This chain uses TRBV28 with TRBJ1-4, with TRBD1 identical over 11 bases. The sequencing input was PBMCs. The sequence derives from a woman younger than 35 in good health and CMV-seronegative. The CDR3 sequence: CASSFGTGGMVDEKLFF. In nucleotides, the CDR3 is TGTGCCAGCAGTTTTGGGACAGGGGGTATGGTAGACGAAAAACTGTTTTTT.